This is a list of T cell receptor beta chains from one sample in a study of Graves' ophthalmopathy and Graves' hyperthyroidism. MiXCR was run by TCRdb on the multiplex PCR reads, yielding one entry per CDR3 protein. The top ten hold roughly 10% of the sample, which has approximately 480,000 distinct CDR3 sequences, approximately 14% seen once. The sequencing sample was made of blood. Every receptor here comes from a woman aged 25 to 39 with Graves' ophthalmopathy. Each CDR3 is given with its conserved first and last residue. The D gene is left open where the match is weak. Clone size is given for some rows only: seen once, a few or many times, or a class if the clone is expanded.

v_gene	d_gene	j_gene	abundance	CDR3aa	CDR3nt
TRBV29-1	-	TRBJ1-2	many	CSVGGGTDGYTF	TGCAGCGTTGGGGGGGGTACCGATGGCTACACCTTC
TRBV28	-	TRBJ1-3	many	CASSLEGQYTGNTIYF	TGTGCCAGCAGTTTAGAAGGGCAGTACACTGGAAACACCATATATTTT
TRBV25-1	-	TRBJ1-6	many	CASSDRYSGRNSPLHF	TGTGCCAGCAGTGACAGGTACTCGGGTCGGAATTCACCCCTCCACTTT
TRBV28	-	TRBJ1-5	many	CATQLPVWNQPQHF	TGTGCCACCCAACTTCCGGTTTGGAATCAGCCCCAGCATTTT
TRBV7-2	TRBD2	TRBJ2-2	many	CASILAGTGTGELFF	TGTGCCAGCATTTTAGCGGGAACAGGGACCGGGGAGCTGTTTTTT
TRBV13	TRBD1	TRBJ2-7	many	CASSSNRGPGEQYF	TGTGCCAGCAGCTCCAACAGGGGGCCGGGTGAGCAGTACTTC
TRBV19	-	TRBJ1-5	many	CASSLTVYSNQPQHF	TGTGCCAGTAGCTTGACAGTTTATAGCAATCAGCCCCAGCATTTT
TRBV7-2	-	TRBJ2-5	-	CASSLGASVKETQYF	TGTGCCAGCAGCTTAGGGGCTAGCGTTAAAGAGACCCAGTACTTC
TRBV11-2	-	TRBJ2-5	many	CASSSSDRPTETQYF	TGTGCCAGCAGCTCATCCGACAGGCCAACGGAGACCCAGTACTTC
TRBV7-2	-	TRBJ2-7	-	CASSIARGPSYEQYF	TGTGCCAGCAGCATAGCCAGGGGACCTTCCTACGAGCAGTACTTC
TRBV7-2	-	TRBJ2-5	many	CASSLGLRETQYF	TGTGCCAGCAGCTTAGGACTGAGGGAGACCCAGTACTTC
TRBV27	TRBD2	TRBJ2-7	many	CASSLSLAGGRGSEQYF	TGTGCCAGCAGTTTATCCCTAGCGGGAGGGCGGGGTTCCGAGCAGTACTTC
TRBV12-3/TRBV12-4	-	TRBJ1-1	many	CASSLASNTEAFF	TGTGCCAGCAGTTTAGCGTCGAACACTGAAGCTTTCTTT
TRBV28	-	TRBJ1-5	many	CASSFGAQPQHF	TGTGCCAGCAGTTTTGGGGCTCAGCCCCAGCATTTT
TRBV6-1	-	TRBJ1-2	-	CASSQDRKRVGYTF	TGTGCCAGCAGTCAAGACCGAAAACGGGTGGGCTACACCTTC
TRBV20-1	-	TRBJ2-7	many	CSARDKGFKTYEQYF	TGCAGTGCTAGAGATAAAGGGTTTAAGACCTACGAGCAGTACTTC
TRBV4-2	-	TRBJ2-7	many	CASSQAVASSYEQYF	TGTGCCAGCAGCCAAGCGGTAGCGTCCTCCTACGAGCAGTACTTC
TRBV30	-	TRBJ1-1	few	CAWNPGRGNTEAFF	TGTGCCTGGAATCCGGGACGGGGGAACACTGAAGCTTTCTTT
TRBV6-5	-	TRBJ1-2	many	CASSYGLSNYGYTF	TGTGCCAGCAGTTACGGACTCTCTAACTATGGCTACACCTTC
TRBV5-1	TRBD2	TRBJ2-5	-	CASSLSPVSGSAETQYF	TGCGCCAGCAGCTTGTCCCCTGTGAGCGGGAGTGCGGAGACCCAGTACTTC
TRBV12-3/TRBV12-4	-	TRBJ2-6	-	CASNQGGAGANVLTF	TGTGCCAGCAATCAGGGGGGAGCTGGGGCCAACGTCCTGACTTTC